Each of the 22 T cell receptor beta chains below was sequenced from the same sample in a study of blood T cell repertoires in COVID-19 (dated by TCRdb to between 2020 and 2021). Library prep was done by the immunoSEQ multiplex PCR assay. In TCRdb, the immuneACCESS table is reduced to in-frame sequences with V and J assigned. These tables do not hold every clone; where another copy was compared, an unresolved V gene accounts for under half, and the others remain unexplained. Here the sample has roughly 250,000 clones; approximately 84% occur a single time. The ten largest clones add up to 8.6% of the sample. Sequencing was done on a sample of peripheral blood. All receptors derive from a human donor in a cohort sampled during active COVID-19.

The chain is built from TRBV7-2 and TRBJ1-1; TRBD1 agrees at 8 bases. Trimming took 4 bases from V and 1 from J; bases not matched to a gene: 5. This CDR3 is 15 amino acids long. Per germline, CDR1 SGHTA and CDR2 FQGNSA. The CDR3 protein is CASSYSGTGNTEAFF. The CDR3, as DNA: TGTGCCAGCAGCTACTCCGGGACAGGGAACACTGAAGCTTTCTTT.

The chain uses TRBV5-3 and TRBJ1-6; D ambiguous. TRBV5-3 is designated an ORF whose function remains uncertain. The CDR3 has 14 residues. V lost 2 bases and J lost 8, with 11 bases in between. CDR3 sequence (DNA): TGTGCCAGAAGCTTCCCCAAACTGGATTCACCCCTCCACTTT. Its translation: CARSFPKLDSPLHF.

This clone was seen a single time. CDR3 bases: TGTGCCAGCAGCTTCGGGGTAGCGAGCAACAATGAGCAGTTCTTC. Amino acids: CASSFGVASNNEQFF. The chain has TRBV5-4 and TRBJ2-1, with D tentatively TRBD2 (5 bases). Trimming removed 2 bases from V and 5 bases from J, with 14 bases in between. Germline CDR1 and CDR2: SGHNT and YYREEE (reference sequence). The CDR3 is 15 amino acids.

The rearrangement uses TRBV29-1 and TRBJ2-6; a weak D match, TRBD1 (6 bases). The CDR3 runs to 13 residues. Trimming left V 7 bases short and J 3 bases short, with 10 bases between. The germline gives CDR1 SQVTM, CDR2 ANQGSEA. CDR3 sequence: CSAQGGGANVLTF. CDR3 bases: TGCAGCGCACAGGGTGGTGGGGCCAACGTCCTGACTTTC.

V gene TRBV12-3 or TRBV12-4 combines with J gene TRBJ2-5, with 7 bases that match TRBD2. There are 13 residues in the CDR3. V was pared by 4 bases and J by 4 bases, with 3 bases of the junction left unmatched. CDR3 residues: CASSWREPETQYF. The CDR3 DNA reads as TGTGCCAGCAGTTGGCGGGAGCCAGAGACCCAGTACTTC.

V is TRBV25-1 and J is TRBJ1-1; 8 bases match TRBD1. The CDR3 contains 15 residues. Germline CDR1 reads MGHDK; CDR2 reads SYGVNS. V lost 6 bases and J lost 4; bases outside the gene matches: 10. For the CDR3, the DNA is TGTGCCAGCAGGGGACAGGCGACTTTGATCACTGAAGCTTTCTTT. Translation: CASRGQATLITEAFF.

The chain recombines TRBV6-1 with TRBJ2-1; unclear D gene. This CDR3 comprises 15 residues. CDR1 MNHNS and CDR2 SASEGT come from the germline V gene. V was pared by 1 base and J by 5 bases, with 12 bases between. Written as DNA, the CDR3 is TGTGCCAGCAGTGAAGGGTTGGCCAAAAACAATGAGCAGTTCTTC. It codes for CASSEGLAKNNEQFF.

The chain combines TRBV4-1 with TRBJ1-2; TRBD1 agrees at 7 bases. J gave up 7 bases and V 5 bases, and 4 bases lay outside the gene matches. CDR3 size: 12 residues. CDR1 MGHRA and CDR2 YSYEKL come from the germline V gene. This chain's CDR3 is CASSARQGGYTF. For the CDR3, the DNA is TGCGCCAGCAGCGCCCGACAGGGTGGCTACACCTTC.

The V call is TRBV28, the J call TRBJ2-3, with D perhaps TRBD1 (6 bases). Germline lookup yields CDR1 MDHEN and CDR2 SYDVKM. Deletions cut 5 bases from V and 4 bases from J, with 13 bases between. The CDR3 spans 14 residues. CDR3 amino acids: CASSRYRVADTQYF. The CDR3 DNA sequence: TGTGCCAGCAGTCGCTACAGGGTTGCAGATACGCAGTATTTT.

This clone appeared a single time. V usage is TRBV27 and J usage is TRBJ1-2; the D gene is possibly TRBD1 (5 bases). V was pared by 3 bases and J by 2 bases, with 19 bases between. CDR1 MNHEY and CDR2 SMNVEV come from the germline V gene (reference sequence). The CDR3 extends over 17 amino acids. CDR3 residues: CASSFLGRVLGNYGYTF. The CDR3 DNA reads TGTGCCAGCAGTTTTTTGGGCAGGGTCTTAGGAAACTATGGCTACACCTTC.

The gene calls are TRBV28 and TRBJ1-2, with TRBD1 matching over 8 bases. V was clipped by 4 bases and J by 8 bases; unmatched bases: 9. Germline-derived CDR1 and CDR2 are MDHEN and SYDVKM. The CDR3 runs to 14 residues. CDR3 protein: CASSSAGGYGGYTF. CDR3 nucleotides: TGTGCCAGCAGTTCGGCAGGGGGCTACGGGGGCTACACCTTC.

CDR3: CASSPLLPGSSTEAFF. The CDR3 DNA reads TGTGCCAGCAGTCCACTATTACCAGGGTCCAGCACTGAAGCTTTCTTT. The rearrangement uses TRBV2 and TRBJ1-1; D may be TRBD1 (5 bases). Trimming took off 5 bases at V and 4 bases at J, with 20 bases between the two ends. This CDR3 region has 16 residues. CDR1 is SNHLY and CDR2 is FYNNEI in the germline V gene.

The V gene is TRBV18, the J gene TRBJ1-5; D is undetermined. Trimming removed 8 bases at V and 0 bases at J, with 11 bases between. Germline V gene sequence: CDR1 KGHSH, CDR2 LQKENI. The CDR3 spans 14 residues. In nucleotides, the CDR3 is TGTGCCAGCACTGGCGCGGATAGCAATCAGCCCCAGCATTTT. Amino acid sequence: CASTGADSNQPQHF.

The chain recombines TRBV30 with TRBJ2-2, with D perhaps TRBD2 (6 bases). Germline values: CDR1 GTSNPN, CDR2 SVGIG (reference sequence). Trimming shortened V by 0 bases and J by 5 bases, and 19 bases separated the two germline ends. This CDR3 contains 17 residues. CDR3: CAWSVTLRGAGTGELFF. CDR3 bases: TGTGCCTGGAGTGTTACTCTTCGGGGCGCGGGGACCGGGGAGCTGTTTTTT.

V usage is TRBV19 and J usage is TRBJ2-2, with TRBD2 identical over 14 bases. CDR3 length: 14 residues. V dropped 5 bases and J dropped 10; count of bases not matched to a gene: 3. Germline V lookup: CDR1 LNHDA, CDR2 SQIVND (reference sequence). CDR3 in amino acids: CASSGLAGGAELFF. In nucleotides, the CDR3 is TGTGCCAGTAGTGGACTAGCGGGGGGTGCGGAGCTGTTTTTT.

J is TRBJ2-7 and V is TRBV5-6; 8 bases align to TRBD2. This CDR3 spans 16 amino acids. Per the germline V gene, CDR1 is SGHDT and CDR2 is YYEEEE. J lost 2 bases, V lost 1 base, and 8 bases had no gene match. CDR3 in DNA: TGTGCCAGCAGCTTGAATACCGGGACTAGAACCTACGAGCAGTACTTC. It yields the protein CASSLNTGTRTYEQYF.

DNA for the CDR3: TGTGCCAGCCGCCTAGCGGGGGACACCGGGGAGCTGTTTTTT. Amino acid sequence: CASRLAGDTGELFF. The V gene is TRBV6-6, the J gene TRBJ2-2, with TRBD2 identical over 10 bases. This CDR3 has 14 amino acids. Looked up from germline, CDR1 is MNHNY and CDR2 is SVGAGI (reference sequence). The trim removed 8 bases at V and 3 bases at J, leaving 3 bases unmatched.

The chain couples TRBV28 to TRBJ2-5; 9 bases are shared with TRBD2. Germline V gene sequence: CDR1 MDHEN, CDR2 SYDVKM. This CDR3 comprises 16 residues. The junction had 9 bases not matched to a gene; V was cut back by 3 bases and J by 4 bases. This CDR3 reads CASSFSLAGLGETQYF. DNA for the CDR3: TGTGCCAGCAGTTTTTCGCTAGCGGGGCTAGGAGAGACCCAGTACTTC. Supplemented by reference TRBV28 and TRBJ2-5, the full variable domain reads DVKVTQSSRYLVKRTGEKVFLECVQDMDHENMFWYRQDPGLGLRLIYFSYDVKMKEKGDIPEGYSVSREKKERFSLILESASTNQTSMYLCASSFSLAGLGETQYFGPGTRLLVL.

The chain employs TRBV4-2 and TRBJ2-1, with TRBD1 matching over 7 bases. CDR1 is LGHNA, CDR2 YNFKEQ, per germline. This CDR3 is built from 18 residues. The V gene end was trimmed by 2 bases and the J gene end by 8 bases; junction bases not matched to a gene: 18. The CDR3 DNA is TGTGCCAGCAGCCAACGTCCCGCTTCGGGACAGTCAATCGATGAGCAGTTCTTC. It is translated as CASSQRPASGQSIDEQFF.

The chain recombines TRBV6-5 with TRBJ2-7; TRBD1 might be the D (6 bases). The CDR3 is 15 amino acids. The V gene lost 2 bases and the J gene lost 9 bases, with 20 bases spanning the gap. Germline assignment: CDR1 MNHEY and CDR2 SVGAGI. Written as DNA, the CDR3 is TGTGCCAGCAGTTACCAATCTACAGGGTCGGTAGGGCAGTACTTC. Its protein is CASSYQSTGSVGQYF.

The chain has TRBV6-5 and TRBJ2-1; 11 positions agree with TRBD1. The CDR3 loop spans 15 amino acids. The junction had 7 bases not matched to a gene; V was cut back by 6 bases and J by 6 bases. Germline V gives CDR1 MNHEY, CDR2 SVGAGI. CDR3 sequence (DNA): TGTGCCAGCAGGCCGGACAGGGGGCAGAGCAATGAGCAGTTCTTC. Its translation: CASRPDRGQSNEQFF.

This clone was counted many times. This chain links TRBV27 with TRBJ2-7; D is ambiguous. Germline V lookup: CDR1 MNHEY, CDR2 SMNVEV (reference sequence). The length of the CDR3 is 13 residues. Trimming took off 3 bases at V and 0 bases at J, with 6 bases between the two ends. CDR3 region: CASSLYYSYEQYF. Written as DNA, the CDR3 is TGTGCCAGCAGTTTGTACTACTCCTACGAGCAGTACTTC.